This T cell receptor (beta chain) stems from a study of beta chain features in type 1 diabetes. The isolated RNA, all of it, was reverse transcribed, so expressed TCRB transcripts were what got sequenced. Each sample of naive, central memory or regulatory T cells had, on average, about 3.57 million reads. The method was immunoSEQ multiplex PCR; TCRdb's version includes in-frame clones alone and lacks a portion of them. The sample yields almost 350,000 clones, 15% to 20% seen once. This CDR3 has 15 residues. The V and J ends lost 5 bases and 4 bases, in that order; junction bases with no gene match: 10. Germline CDR1 SEHNR, CDR2 FQNEAQ (reference sequence).

The V gene is TRBV7-9, the J gene TRBJ1-2; 7 bases are a match to TRBD1. The TCR originated in a woman aged 18-30 years in good health. Material: naive CD4+ T cells from blood. Written as DNA, the CDR3 is TGTGCCAGCAGCGCAGCAGGGGGGACGAGCTATGGCTACACCTTC. Translating gives CASSAAGGTSYGYTF. The complete variable domain, with remaining parts taken from reference TRBV7-9 and TRBJ1-2, reads DTGVSQNPRHKITKRGQNVTFRCDPISEHNRLYWYRQTLGQGPEFLTYFQNEAQLEKSRLLSDRFSAERPKGSFSTLEIQRTEQGDSAMYLCASSAAGGTSYGYTFGSGTRLTVV.